The 5 T cell receptor beta chains below all came from one sample that was sequenced in a study of control samples from healthy donors and cancer patients. TCRdb's table, derived via immunoSEQ multiplex PCR, lists solely in-frame clones and lacks some. The repertoire holds approximately 100,000 clones, with approximately 90% as singletons. Sequenced input: blood. The receptors originated from a woman between 18 and 30 years old in good health.

The chain has TRBV5-1 and TRBJ1-1, with D maybe TRBD1 (5 bases). CDR1 is SGHRS and CDR2 is YFSETQ in the germline V gene. V was trimmed by 4 bases and J by 5 bases, leaving 6 bases between them. This CDR3 has 11 amino acids. The CDR3 DNA reads TGCGCCAGCAGCCGGGGGACTGAAGCTTTCTTT. This sequence encodes CASSRGTEAFF.

J is TRBJ1-4 and V is TRBV9; D unresolved. This CDR3 region has 14 residues. The ends were cut back, 4 bases at V and 7 bases at J, with 14 bases in the middle. Per germline, CDR1 SGDLS and CDR2 YYNGEE. CDR3 loop: CASSPSRKGEKLFF. The CDR3 bases are TGTGCCAGCAGCCCATCCCGAAAGGGTGAAAAACTGTTTTTT.

The rearrangement joins TRBV6-5 to TRBJ2-7, with 8 bases aligning to TRBD2. This CDR3 comprises 14 residues. CDR1 is MNHEY and CDR2 is SVGAGI in the germline V gene. The ends lost 6 bases at V and 2 bases at J; junction bases unmatched: 6. The CDR3 nucleotides read TGTGCCAGCAGGAGCGGGGGAGGGACCTACGAGCAGTACTTC. Protein product: CASRSGGGTYEQYF.

The CDR3 DNA follows: TGTGCCAGCAGTGGAGGCAGTAGCAATCAGCCCCAGCATTTT. Residues: CASSGGSSNQPQHF. The V and J genes are TRBV2 and TRBJ1-5; D call uncertain. The CDR3 has 14 amino acids. Trimming left V 4 bases short and J 0 bases short, with 7 bases between. Germline CDR1 SNHLY, CDR2 FYNNEI.

The chain couples TRBV18 to TRBJ2-1; D may be TRBD2 (7 bases). The germline V gene encodes CDR1 KGHSH and CDR2 LQKENI. This CDR3 spans 19 amino acids. Deletions cut 4 bases from V and 7 bases from J, with 29 bases between. The CDR3 region is CASSRGRGREAAVMNEQFF. CDR3 in DNA: TGTGCCAGCTCACGGGGCAGGGGTCGGGAGGCGGCTGTGATGAATGAGCAGTTCTTC.